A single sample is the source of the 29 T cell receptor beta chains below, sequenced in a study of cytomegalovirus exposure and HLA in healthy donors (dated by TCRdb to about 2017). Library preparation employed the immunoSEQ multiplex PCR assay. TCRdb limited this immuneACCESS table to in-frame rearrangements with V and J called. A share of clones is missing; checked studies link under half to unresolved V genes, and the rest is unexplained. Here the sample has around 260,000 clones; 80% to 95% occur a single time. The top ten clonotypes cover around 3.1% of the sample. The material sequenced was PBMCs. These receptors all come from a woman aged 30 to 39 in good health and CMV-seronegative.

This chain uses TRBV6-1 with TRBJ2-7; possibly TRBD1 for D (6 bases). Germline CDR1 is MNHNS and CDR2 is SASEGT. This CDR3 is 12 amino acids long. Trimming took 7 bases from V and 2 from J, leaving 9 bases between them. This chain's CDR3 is CASKTGTYEQYF. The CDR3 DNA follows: TGTGCCAGCAAGACAGGAACCTACGAGCAGTACTTC.

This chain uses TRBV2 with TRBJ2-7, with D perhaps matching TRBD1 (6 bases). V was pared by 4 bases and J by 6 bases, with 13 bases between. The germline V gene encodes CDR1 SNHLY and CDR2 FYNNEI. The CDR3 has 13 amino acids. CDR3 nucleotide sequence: TGTGCCAGCAGTGTTTACAGGGATGGCGAGCAGTACTTC. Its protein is CASSVYRDGEQYF.

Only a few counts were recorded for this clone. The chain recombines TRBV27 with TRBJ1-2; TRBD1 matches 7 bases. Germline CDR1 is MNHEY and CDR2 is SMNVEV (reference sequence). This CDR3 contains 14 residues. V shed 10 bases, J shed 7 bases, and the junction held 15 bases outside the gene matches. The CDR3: CATSDRPTGVGYTF. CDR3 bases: TGTGCCACCTCGGACAGGCCCACCGGTGTTGGCTACACCTTC.

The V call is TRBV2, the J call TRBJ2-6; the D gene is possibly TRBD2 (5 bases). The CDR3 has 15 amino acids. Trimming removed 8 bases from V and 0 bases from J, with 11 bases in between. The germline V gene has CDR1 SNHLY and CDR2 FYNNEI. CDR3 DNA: TGTGCCAGCCTCTTAGGGAGCTCTGGGGCCAACGTCCTGACTTTC. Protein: CASLLGSSGANVLTF.

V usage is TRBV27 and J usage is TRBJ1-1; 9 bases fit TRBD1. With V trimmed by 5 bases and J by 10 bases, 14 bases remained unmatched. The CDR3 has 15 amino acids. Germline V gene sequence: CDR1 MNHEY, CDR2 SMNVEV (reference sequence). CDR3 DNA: TGTGCCAGCAGTCTCGGGACAGGGACGAATCCACCAGCTTTCTTT. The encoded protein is CASSLGTGTNPPAFF.

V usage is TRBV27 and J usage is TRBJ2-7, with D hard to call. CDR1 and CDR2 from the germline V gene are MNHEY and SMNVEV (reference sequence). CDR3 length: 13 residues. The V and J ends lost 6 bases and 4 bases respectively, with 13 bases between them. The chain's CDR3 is CASSPLTHYEQYF. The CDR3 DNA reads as TGTGCCAGCAGCCCGTTAACACATTACGAGCAGTACTTC.

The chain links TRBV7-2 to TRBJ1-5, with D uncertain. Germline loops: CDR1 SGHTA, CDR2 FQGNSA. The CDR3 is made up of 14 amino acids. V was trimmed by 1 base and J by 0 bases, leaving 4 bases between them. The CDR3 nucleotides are TGTGCCAGCAGCTTAGAGGCTAGCAATCAGCCCCAGCATTTT. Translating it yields CASSLEASNQPQHF.

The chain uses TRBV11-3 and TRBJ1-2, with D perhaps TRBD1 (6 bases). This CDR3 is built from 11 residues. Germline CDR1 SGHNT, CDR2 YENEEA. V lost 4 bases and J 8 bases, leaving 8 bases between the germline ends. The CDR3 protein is CASSYGGGYTF. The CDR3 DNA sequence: TGTGCCAGCAGCTATGGGGGCGGCTACACCTTC.

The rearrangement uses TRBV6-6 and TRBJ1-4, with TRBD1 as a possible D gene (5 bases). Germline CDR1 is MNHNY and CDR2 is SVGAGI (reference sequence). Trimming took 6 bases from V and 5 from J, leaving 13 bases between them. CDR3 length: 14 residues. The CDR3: CASSPVGGNEKLFF. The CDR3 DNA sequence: TGTGCCAGCAGCCCTGTGGGGGGGAATGAAAAACTGTTTTTT.

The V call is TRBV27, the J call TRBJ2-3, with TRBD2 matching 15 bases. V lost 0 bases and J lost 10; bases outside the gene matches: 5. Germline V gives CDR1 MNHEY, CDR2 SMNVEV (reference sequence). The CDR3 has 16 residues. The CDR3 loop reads CASSLSMGLAGGSQYF. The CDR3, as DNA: TGTGCCAGCAGTTTATCTATGGGACTAGCGGGAGGCTCGCAGTATTTT.

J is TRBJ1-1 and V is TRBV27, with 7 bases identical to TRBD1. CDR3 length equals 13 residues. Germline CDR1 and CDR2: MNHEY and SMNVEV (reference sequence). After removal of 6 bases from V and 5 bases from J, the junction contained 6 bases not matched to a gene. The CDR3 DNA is TGTGCCAGCAGAGGACAGGCCTGGACTGAAGCTTTCTTT. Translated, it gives CASRGQAWTEAFF.

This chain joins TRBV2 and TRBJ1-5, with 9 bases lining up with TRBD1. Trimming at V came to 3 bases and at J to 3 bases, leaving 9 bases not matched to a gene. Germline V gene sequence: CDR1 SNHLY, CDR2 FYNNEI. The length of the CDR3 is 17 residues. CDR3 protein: CASSDYSGDRDNQPQHF. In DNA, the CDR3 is TGTGCCAGCAGTGATTACTCAGGGGACAGGGACAATCAGCCCCAGCATTTT.

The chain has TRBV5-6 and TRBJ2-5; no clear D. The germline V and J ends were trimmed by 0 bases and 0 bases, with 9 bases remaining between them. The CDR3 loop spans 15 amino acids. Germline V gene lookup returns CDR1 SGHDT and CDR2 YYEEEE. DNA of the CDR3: TGTGCCAGCAGCTTGGAGCGCAGGTACCAAGAGACCCAGTACTTC. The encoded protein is CASSLERRYQETQYF.

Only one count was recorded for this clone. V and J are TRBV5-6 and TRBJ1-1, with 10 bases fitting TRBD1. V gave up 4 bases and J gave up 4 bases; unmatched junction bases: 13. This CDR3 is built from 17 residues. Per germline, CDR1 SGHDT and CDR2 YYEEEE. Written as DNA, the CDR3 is TGTGCCAGCAGCCCCACGGGACAGGGGATTGTGGGCACTGAAGCTTTCTTT. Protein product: CASSPTGQGIVGTEAFF.

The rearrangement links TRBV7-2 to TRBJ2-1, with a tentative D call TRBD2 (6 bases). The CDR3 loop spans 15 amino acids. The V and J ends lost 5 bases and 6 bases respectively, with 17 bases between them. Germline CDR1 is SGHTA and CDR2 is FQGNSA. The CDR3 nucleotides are TGTGCCAGCAGCCCCCGACTAGTCGGGGGCAATGAGCAGTTCTTC. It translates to CASSPRLVGGNEQFF.

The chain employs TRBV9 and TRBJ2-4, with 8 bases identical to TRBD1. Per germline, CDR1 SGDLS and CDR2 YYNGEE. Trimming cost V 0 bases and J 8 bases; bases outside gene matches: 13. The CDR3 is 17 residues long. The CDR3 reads CASSVARSAGGADIQYF. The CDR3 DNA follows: TGTGCCAGCAGCGTAGCCCGATCGGCAGGGGGCGCGGACATTCAGTACTTC.

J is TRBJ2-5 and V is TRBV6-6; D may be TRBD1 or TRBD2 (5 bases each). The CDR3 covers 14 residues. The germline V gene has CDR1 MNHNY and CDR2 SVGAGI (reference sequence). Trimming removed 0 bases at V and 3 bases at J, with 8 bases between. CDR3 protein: CASSYSLGEETQYF. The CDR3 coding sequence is TGTGCCAGCAGTTACTCTCTGGGGGAAGAGACCCAGTACTTC.

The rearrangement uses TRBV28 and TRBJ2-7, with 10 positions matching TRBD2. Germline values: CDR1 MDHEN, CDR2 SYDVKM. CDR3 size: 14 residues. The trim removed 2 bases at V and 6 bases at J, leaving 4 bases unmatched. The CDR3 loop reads CASSLRLAGVEQYF. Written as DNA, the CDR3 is TGTGCCAGCAGTTTAAGGCTAGCGGGAGTCGAGCAGTACTTC.

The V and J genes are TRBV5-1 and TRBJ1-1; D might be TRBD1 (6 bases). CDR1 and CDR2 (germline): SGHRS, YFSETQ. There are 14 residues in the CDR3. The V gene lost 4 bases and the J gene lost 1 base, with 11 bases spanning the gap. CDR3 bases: TGCGCCAGCAGCAGCCAGACAGGGAACACTGAAGCTTTCTTT. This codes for CASSSQTGNTEAFF.

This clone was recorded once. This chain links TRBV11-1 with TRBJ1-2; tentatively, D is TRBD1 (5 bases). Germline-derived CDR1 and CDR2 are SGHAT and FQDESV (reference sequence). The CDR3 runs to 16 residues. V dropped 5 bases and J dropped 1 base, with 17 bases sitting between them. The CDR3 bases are TGTGCCAGCAGCGCGACAGACAGCGCCGTTAACTATGGCTACACCTTC. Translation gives CASSATDSAVNYGYTF.

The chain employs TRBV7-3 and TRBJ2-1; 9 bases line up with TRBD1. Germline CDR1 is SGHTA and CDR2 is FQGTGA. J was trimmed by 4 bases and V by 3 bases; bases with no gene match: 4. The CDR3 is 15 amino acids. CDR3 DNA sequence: TGTGCCAGCAGCTTCCCGGGACAGGGTTACAATGAGCAGTTCTTC. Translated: CASSFPGQGYNEQFF.

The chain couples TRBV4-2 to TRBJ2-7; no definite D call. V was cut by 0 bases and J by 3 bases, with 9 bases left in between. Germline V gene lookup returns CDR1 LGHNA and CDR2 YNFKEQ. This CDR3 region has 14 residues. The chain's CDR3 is CASSQERLNYEQYF. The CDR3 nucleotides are TGTGCCAGCAGCCAAGAACGTCTGAACTACGAGCAGTACTTC.

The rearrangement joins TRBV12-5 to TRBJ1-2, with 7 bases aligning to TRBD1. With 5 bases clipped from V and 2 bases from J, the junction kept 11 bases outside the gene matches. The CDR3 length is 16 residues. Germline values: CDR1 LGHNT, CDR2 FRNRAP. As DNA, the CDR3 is TGTGCTAGTGGTCCCATCCCGGGCAGGGGGAACTATGGCTACACCTTC. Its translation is CASGPIPGRGNYGYTF.

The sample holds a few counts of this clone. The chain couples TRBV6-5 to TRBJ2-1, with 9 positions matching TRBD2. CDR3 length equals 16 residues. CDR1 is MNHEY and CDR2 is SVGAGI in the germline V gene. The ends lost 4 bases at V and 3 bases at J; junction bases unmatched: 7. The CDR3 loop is CASSSPGTSIYNEQFF. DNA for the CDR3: TGTGCCAGCAGTTCCCCCGGGACTAGCATCTACAATGAGCAGTTCTTC.

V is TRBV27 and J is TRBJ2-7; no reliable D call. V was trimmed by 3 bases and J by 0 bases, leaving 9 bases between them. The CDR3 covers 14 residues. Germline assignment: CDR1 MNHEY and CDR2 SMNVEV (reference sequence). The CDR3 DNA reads TGTGCCAGCAGTTTTGGTAGTAACTCCTACGAGCAGTACTTC. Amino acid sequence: CASSFGSNSYEQYF.

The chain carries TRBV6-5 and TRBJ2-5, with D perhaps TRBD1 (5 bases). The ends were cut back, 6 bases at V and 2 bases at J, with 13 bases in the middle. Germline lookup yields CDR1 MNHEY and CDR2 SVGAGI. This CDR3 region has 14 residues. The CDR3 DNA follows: TGTGCCAGCAGCCTTGGGCAGGGTCAAGAGACCCAGTACTTC. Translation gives CASSLGQGQETQYF.

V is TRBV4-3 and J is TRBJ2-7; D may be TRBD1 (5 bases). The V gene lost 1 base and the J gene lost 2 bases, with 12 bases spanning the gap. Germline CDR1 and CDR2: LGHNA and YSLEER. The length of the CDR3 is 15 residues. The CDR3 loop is CASSQGDSPTYEQYF. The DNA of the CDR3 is TGCGCCAGCAGCCAAGGCGACAGCCCTACCTACGAGCAGTACTTC.

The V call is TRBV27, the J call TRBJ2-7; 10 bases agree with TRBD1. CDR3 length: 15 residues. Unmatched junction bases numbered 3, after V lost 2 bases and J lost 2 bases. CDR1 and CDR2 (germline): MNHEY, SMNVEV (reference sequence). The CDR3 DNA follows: TGTGCCAGCAGTTTAGGGACAGGGGCTACCTACGAGCAGTACTTC. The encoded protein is CASSLGTGATYEQYF.

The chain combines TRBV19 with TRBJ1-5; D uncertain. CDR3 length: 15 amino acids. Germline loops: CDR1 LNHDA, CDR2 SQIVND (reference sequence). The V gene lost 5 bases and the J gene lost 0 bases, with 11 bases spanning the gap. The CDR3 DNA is TGTGCCAGTAGTGTTTATCGGGATAGCAATCAGCCCCAGCATTTT. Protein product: CASSVYRDSNQPQHF.